These T cell receptor beta chains were read from a single sample in a study of blood T cell repertoires in COVID-19. Clones were read by immunoSEQ multiplex PCR, and TCRdb kept only the in-frame ones, dropping some. The sample shows just under 350,000 clones, almost 90% of them seen only once. The sample was peripheral blood. Source of these receptors: a woman aged 70-85 years with COVID-19, enrolled during active disease. Each CDR3 is given with its conserved first and last residue. The order of the fields is V gene, clone size, J gene, D gene, CDR3 DNA, CDR3 protein. The D gene is left open where the match is weak. For some rows the clone size is stated as once, few or many, or as a class when expanded; others skip it.

TRBV5-1,NA,TRBJ1-1,NA,TGCGCCAGCAGCTTTTTCACAGGCGGTGAAGCTTTCTTT,CASSFFTGGEAFF
TRBV10-3,once,TRBJ1-1,NA,TGTGCCATCACCAATTTGGAGACAGCTGAAGCTTTCTTT,CAITNLETAEAFF
TRBV3-1/TRBV3-2,once,TRBJ1-2,TRBD1,TGTGCCAGCAGCCAAGAAGACAGGGCAGGCGGCTACACCTTC,CASSQEDRAGGYTF
TRBV2,once,TRBJ1-6,NA,TGTGCCAGCAGCCGGGACACCAATTCACCCCTCCACTTT,CASSRDTNSPLHF
TRBV13,NA,TRBJ2-3,TRBD2,TGTGCCAGCAGCTCTAGCGGGGCCGGGCCAGATACGCAGTATTTT,CASSSSGAGPDTQYF
TRBV11-2,NA,TRBJ2-3,NA,TGTGCCAGCAGCTCGAGCTGGGACTTCAGCACAGATACGCAGTATTTT,CASSSSWDFSTDTQYF
TRBV7-9,NA,TRBJ1-1,TRBD1,TGTGCCAGCAGCATCCTAACAGGACAGGTCACTGAAGCTTTCTTT,CASSILTGQVTEAFF
TRBV6-6,NA,TRBJ2-1,TRBD1,TGTGCCAGCAGCCACCGGGACAGGGGACCGTGGCAGTTCTTC,CASSHRDRGPWQFF
TRBV6-5,NA,TRBJ2-1,NA,TGTGCCAGTGCGGGTAGATACGGCAATGAGCAGTTCTTC,CASAGRYGNEQFF
TRBV12-3/TRBV12-4,NA,TRBJ2-7,TRBD1,TGTGCCAGCACCGGACAGGCCTTCTACGAGCAGTACTTC,CASTGQAFYEQYF
TRBV15,NA,TRBJ2-1,TRBD2,TGTGCCACCAGCAGAGATGGGGGGGGGAATGAGCAGTTCTTC,CATSRDGGGNEQFF